This TCR beta chain was sequenced in a study of cytomegalovirus exposure and HLA in healthy donors. Across the study: Within the Caucasian-associated ancestry cluster were around four fifths of the roughly 380 genotyped donors. Study-wide results and limits: The study put some 150 TCR beta chains on its list as cytomegalovirus-associated. A later analysis reportedly found that, within productive TCRs, an Asian-associated ancestry cluster had fewer N-insertions than the mean observed across the 666 donors.

The PCR was carried out with 60 Vbeta primers and 13 Jbeta primers. Only in-frame clones appear in the TCRdb table, and some are missing; sequencing was by immunoSEQ multiplex PCR. This table has fewer than 100,000 clones, more than 60% appearing once. This clone was seen a handful of times. Its antigen is as yet unknown. The CDR3 has 13 residues. CDR1 is SGHRS and CDR2 is YFSETQ in the germline V gene. Trimming cost V 4 bases and J 5 bases, with 7 bases left between them. The rearrangement uses TRBV5-1 and TRBJ1-6, with D hard to call. The TCR sequence derives from a man between 60 and 75 years old in good health and CMV-seropositive. Source material: PBMCs. The CDR3 coding sequence is TGCGCCAGCAGCGAAACAGATAATTCACCCCTCCACTTT. This gives the protein CASSETDNSPLHF.